This TCR beta chain was captured by sequencing in a study of CXCR3-negative and CXCR3-positive naive CD8 T cells (dated by TCRdb to between 2017 and 2020). At the level of the whole study: In total, roughly 140 million TRB reads were obtained, which works out to roughly 1.5 +/- 0.3 million reads per library. Diversity and physicochemical repertoire analyses covered roughly eleven donors pooled from two independent experiments. TRBV-TRBJ cluster analysis included naive subsets from several donors and memory cells from 3 donors.

What the study reported, not specific to this receptor: Both naive subsets had comparably high repertoire diversity, while memory CD8+ T cells had much lower repertoire diversity. Surface CD5, linked to self-reactivity in mice, was comparable between naive subsets; TCR interaction strength was therefore also inferred from TRB CDR3 physicochemical properties. TRBV-TRBJ usage was similar between naive CXCR3-negative and CXCR3-positive cells from the same donor, while memory cells showed distinct patterns. Freshly isolated PBMCs were used for most assays because CXCR3 expression partially decreased after cryopreservation. TRB CDR3s from CXCR3-positive naive cells showed higher hydrophobicity (lower Kidera factor 4), lower energy, and higher strength and volume indices than CXCR3-negative naive cells.

Note on this clonotype: Its antigen is unknown.

The reads were generated on a NextSeq 550. The Human TCR Profiling Kit (MiLaboratory) was used to prepare UMI-labeled 5' RACE TRB cDNA libraries. The full amount of extracted RNA was used for cDNA synthesis, and the full amount of resulting cDNA was used for PCR amplification. Libraries were prepared in parallel using an identical number of PCR cycles. As for the original processing: MIGEC and MiXCR extracted about 53,000 +/- 10,000 unique UMI-labeled TRB cDNA molecules per library, requiring at least two reads per UMI. On average, around 40,000 +/- 10,000 functional in-frame TRB CDR3 nucleotide clonotypes lacking stop codons were found per library. After each sample was downsampled to 5000 UMI-labeled TRB molecules, VDJtools was used to calculate diversity metrics such as normalized Shannon-Wiener and Chao1. VDJtools computed clonotype-size-weighted physicochemical properties of the central five CDR3 residues: interaction energy, strength, volume and Kidera factor 4. TCRdb reprocessed the raw reads; every CDR3 protein sequence is a single record, and DNA is not supplied. The V and J calls here are based on TCRdb, not the publication. In this sample's table one finds around 5,000 distinct CDR3 sequences. The ten largest clonotypes hold more than 1.4% of the sample.

For each CD8+ T cell subset, flow sorting was done in triplicate, and 250,000 to 300,000 cells per subset went directly into RLT lysis buffer. To keep memory contaminants out, a stringent definition of naive CD8+ T cells was applied: CD45RO-CCR7+CD27+CD95-. Peripheral blood mononuclear cells were isolated from buffy coats using standard density gradient centrifugation. A FACSAria III was used to flow-sort naive CD8+ T cells into CXCR3-negative and CXCR3-positive populations. Total RNA was extracted from sorted cells with an RNeasy Mini Kit. Taken from the germline V gene, the CDR1 and CDR2 loops are MNHEY and SVGAGI. Including the terminal cysteine and phenylalanine, the CDR3 comprises 14 residues. The nucleotide record is missing.

This sequence was found in a human donor in good health. Some clones in this sample may be carry-over from other donors' samples. The sequencing input was naive CXCR3+ CD8+ T cells from blood. In the paper's terms, the cell subset or site label means: CD45RO-CCR7+CD27+CD95- naive CD8+ T cells expressing CXCR3 (TNR3+). This chain joins TRBV6-5 to TRBJ2-7; the TCRdb D gene call, TRBD2, has no DNA to confirm it. The CDR3 here reads CASSHTSGTDEQYF.